This TCR beta chain came from a study of T cells in tuberculosis. The CDR3 loop spans 14 amino acids. Trimming cost V 6 bases and J 6 bases, with 15 bases left between them. CDR1 is SNHLY and CDR2 is FYNNEI in the germline V gene. Assay: immunoSEQ multiplex PCR; the TCRdb copy retains only in-frame clones and omits some. The table has roughly 30,000 clones, just over 90% seen once. The TCR was taken from a donor between 10 and 35 years old with latent tuberculosis or without tuberculosis infection. Sequenced sample: PBMCs. This rearrangement joins TRBV2 to TRBJ1-5; unclear D gene. The CDR3 DNA sequence: TGTGCCAGCAGCGAACGGTATATCTCTCAGCCCCAGCATTTT. Its protein is CASSERYISQPQHF.